The 24 T cell receptor beta chains below come from one sample, sequenced in a study of cytomegalovirus exposure and HLA in healthy donors. Amplification used 60 Vbeta primers and 13 Jbeta primers. Here immunoSEQ multiplex PCR was the method, and the copy in TCRdb shows in-frame clones only, minus some. The sample consists of under 250,000 clones, 82% of them appearing once. The sequencing input was PBMCs. These receptor sequences come from a man aged 35 to 55 in good health and CMV-seropositive.

The V call is TRBV15, the J call TRBJ1-2; a weak D match, TRBD1 (6 bases). The V and J ends lost 0 bases and 2 bases respectively, with 10 bases between them. The length of the CDR3 is 15 residues. Germline V gene lookup returns CDR1 LNHNV and CDR2 YYDKDF (reference sequence). The CDR3 spells CATSRDNRENYGYTF. DNA of the CDR3: TGTGCCACCAGCAGAGACAACAGGGAAAACTATGGCTACACCTTC.

The rearrangement uses TRBV2 and TRBJ2-1; TRBD2 is a possible D gene (6 bases). V dropped 7 bases and J dropped 9 bases, with 19 bases sitting between them. The V gene's germline CDR1 is SNHLY and CDR2 FYNNEI. The CDR3 is 14 residues long. CDR3 sequence reads: CASIGTPETPEQFF. Written as DNA, the CDR3 is TGTGCCAGCATCGGGACTCCCGAAACACCTGAGCAGTTCTTC.

This clone was picked up one time. The CDR3 nucleotides read TGTGCCAGCAGTGATTTCCGCGGGGCGAATGAGCAGTTCTTC. This codes for CASSDFRGANEQFF. The V call is TRBV6-4, the J call TRBJ2-1, with D possibly TRBD2 on 6 matching bases. The CDR3 is made up of 14 amino acids. CDR1 is MRHNA and CDR2 is SNTAGT in the germline V gene. Deletions cut 3 bases from V and 7 bases from J, with 13 bases between.

The table lists this clone with a few counts. The chain employs TRBV14 and TRBJ2-2; D uncertain. V was clipped by 4 bases and J by 3 bases, with 12 bases between them. CDR3 length: 15 amino acids. Germline loops: CDR1 SGHDN, CDR2 FVKESK. CDR3 bases: TGTGCCAGCAGCCCTACTCACGCGTACACCGGGGAGCTGTTTTTT. This translates into CASSPTHAYTGELFF. The complete variable domain, with remaining parts taken from reference TRBV14 and TRBJ2-2, reads EAGVTQFPSHSVIEKGQTVTLRCDPISGHDNLYWYRRVMGKEIKFLLHFVKESKQDESGMPNNRFLAERTGGTYSTLKVQPAELEDSGVYFCASSPTHAYTGELFFGEGSRLTVL.

The chain combines TRBV10-2 with TRBJ2-5; 8 positions match TRBD2. Germline-derived CDR1 and CDR2 are WSHSY and SAAADI. V lost 6 bases, J lost 5 bases, and 8 bases stayed unmatched. This CDR3 contains 14 residues. DNA of the CDR3: TGCGCCAGCAGCCTAAGCGGGAGTTTCGAGACCCAGTACTTC. Its translation is CASSLSGSFETQYF.

The chain employs TRBV19 and TRBJ1-5, with TRBD1 matching over 11 bases. The germline gives CDR1 LNHDA, CDR2 SQIVND (reference sequence). The ends lost 0 bases at V and 2 bases at J; junction bases unmatched: 15. This CDR3 is built from 21 residues. The chain's CDR3 is CASSIDQGQGALSPGNQPQHF. The CDR3 DNA reads as TGTGCCAGTAGTATAGATCAAGGACAGGGGGCCCTATCACCGGGCAATCAGCCCCAGCATTTT.

This chain connects TRBV7-2 to TRBJ2-5; maybe TRBD1 (6 bases). This CDR3 region has 14 residues. Looked up from germline, CDR1 is SGHTA and CDR2 is FQGNSA. The ends were cut back, 3 bases at V and 5 bases at J, with 13 bases in the middle. Here the CDR3 DNA reads TGTGCCAGCAGCTTGGTGCAGGGGTGGGAGACCCAGTACTTC. It yields the protein CASSLVQGWETQYF.

V and J are TRBV6-1 and TRBJ1-4; TRBD1 agrees at 7 bases. The CDR3 runs to 16 residues. The junction had 11 bases not matched to a gene; V was cut back by 2 bases and J by 8 bases. Germline V CDR1 and CDR2: MNHNS, SASEGT. The chain's CDR3 is CASSEPRQGSGEKLFF. CDR3 DNA sequence: TGTGCCAGCAGTGAACCCAGACAGGGTTCAGGAGAAAAACTGTTTTTT.

Remarks on this clone: This sample also contains other DNA sequences that code for the same CDR3. V usage is TRBV5-1 and J usage is TRBJ2-3; 12 bases match TRBD2. CDR1 is SGHRS and CDR2 is YFSETQ in the germline V gene. CDR3 length: 15 residues. V dropped 3 bases and J dropped 3; count of bases not matched to a gene: 2. CDR3 in amino acids: CASSSTSGRTDTQYF. The CDR3 DNA reads as TGCGCCAGCAGCTCGACTAGCGGGAGAACAGATACGCAGTATTTT.

This rearrangement joins TRBV7-6 to TRBJ1-2; D possibly corresponds to TRBD1 (5 bases). The CDR3 runs to 14 residues. Trimming removed 5 bases from V and 7 bases from J, with 17 bases in between. Germline lookup yields CDR1 SGHVS and CDR2 FNYEAQ. The CDR3 bases are TGTGCCAGCAGCGCTGGGGGGGAACCAGCTGGCTACACCTTC. As protein: CASSAGGEPAGYTF.

The V and J genes are TRBV5-1 and TRBJ2-3; perhaps TRBD2 as D (5 bases). Germline values: CDR1 SGHRS, CDR2 YFSETQ. Trimming cost V 5 bases and J 4 bases, with 8 bases left between them. This CDR3 spans 12 amino acids. CDR3 protein: CASRLDSDTQYF. CDR3 DNA sequence: TGCGCCAGCAGACTAGACTCAGATACGCAGTATTTT.

This clone was counted a single time. The chain joins TRBV2 to TRBJ1-1; the D gene is possibly TRBD1 (5 bases). Between the trimmed V and J ends, which lost 4 bases and 5 bases, there was a span of 11 bases. The CDR3 has 13 amino acids. CDR1 and CDR2 from the germline V gene are SNHLY and FYNNEI. The CDR3 is CASSGDSRTEAFF. In DNA form, the CDR3 reads TGTGCCAGCAGTGGGGACTCACGGACTGAAGCTTTCTTT.

This rearrangement joins TRBV4-2 to TRBJ2-7; 8 bases match TRBD1. V lost 4 bases, J lost 5 bases, and 13 bases stayed unmatched. Germline values: CDR1 LGHNA, CDR2 YNFKEQ. The CDR3 has 16 amino acids. The chain's CDR3 is CASSLSYADRDHEQYF. CDR3 bases: TGTGCCAGCAGCCTTTCATATGCGGACAGGGACCACGAGCAGTACTTC.

As to this clone: One junction end disagrees with the germline gene, perhaps due to a read error. The chain employs TRBV7-3 and TRBJ2-1, with D possibly TRBD1 on 6 matching bases. The germline V gene has CDR1 SGHTA and CDR2 FQGTGA. The CDR3 has 13 amino acids. The CDR3 loop is CASSQGQGREEFF. CDR3 in DNA: TGTGCCAGCAGCCAGGGACAAGGGCGTGAGGAGTTCTTC.

This rearrangement joins TRBV5-1 to TRBJ1-2; 10 nucleotides align to TRBD1. This CDR3 spans 15 amino acids. From germline, CDR1 is SGHRS and CDR2 YFSETQ. V gave up 6 bases and J gave up 8 bases; unmatched junction bases: 13. The CDR3 region is CASTTDRQGARGYTF. CDR3 in DNA: TGCGCCAGCACCACAGACCGACAGGGGGCGCGGGGCTACACCTTC.

This clone was detected only a few times. This chain links TRBV29-1 with TRBJ1-1; unclear D gene. The CDR3 runs 13 residues. The germline V gene encodes CDR1 SQVTM and CDR2 ANQGSEA. V was cut by 1 base and J by 11 bases, with 17 bases left in between. CDR3 protein: CSVEGLNPGVAFF. In DNA, the CDR3 is TGCAGCGTTGAAGGGCTGAATCCCGGAGTCGCTTTCTTT. Looking up the rest from reference TRBV29-1 and TRBJ1-1 gives the full variable domain: SAVISQKPSRDICQRGTSLTIQCQVDSQVTMMFWYRQQPGQSLTLIATANQGSEATYESGFVIDKFPISRPNLTFSTLTVSNMSPEDSSIYLCSVEGLNPGVAFFGQGTRLTVV.

This chain uses TRBV10-3 with TRBJ1-5; possible D gene TRBD1, 6 bases. Germline V gene lookup returns CDR1 ENHRY and CDR2 SYGVKD. Deletions cut 0 bases from V and 1 base from J, with 13 bases between. The CDR3 sequence is 17 residues long. The CDR3 nucleotides read TGTGCCATCAGTGAGTCGGGGGGGCTTTTCAGCAATCAGCCCCAGCATTTT. This gives the protein CAISESGGLFSNQPQHF.

The gene calls are TRBV7-3 and TRBJ1-1; 8 bases agree with TRBD1. CDR1 is SGHTA, CDR2 FQGTGA, per germline. The CDR3 totals 16 residues. The V segment lost 0 bases and the J segment 3 bases; nucleotides outside the gene matches: 6. The chain's CDR3 is CASSLTGTGLHTEAFF. The CDR3 coding sequence is TGTGCCAGCAGCTTAACGGGGACAGGTTTGCACACTGAAGCTTTCTTT.

The rearrangement uses TRBV15 and TRBJ1-1; 10 positions match TRBD1. Germline CDR1 LNHNV, CDR2 YYDKDF (reference sequence). With 5 bases clipped from V and 1 base from J, the junction kept 4 bases outside the gene matches. The CDR3 is made up of 15 amino acids. The CDR3 region has the DNA TGTGCCACCAGCCCCTGGGACAGGGGGAACACTGAAGCTTTCTTT. Amino acids: CATSPWDRGNTEAFF.

The CDR3 region has the DNA TGTGCCAGCAGCTACGACAGGGCATCTGGGGCCAACGTCCTGACTTTC. Protein sequence: CASSYDRASGANVLTF. The V gene is TRBV5-5, the J gene TRBJ2-6; the match to TRBD1 covers 7 bases. Germline V CDR1 and CDR2: SGHKS, YYEKEE (reference sequence). V shed 3 bases and J 1 base; nucleotides not matched to a gene: 4. This CDR3 spans 16 amino acids. The full variable domain, with the rest looked up from reference TRBV5-5 and TRBJ2-6, is DAGVTQSPTHLIKTRGQQVTLRCSPISGHKSVSWYQQVLGQGPQFIFQYYEKEERGRGNFPDRFSARQFPNYSSELNVNALLLGDSALYLCASSYDRASGANVLTFGAGSRLTVL.

This chain uses TRBV6-1 with TRBJ2-2, with D possibly TRBD2 on 6 matching bases. The ends were cut back, 4 bases at V and 5 bases at J, with 14 bases in the middle. CDR1 is MNHNS and CDR2 is SASEGT in the germline V gene. This CDR3 is built from 15 residues. CDR3 sequence reads: CASSVPGTWTGELFF. The CDR3 bases are TGTGCCAGCAGTGTCCCGGGGACTTGGACCGGGGAGCTGTTTTTT.

This chain uses TRBV28 with TRBJ2-7; TRBD2 is a possible D gene (6 bases). This CDR3 has 13 amino acids. With 2 bases removed from V and 7 bases from J, the gap between germline ends came to 12 bases. Germline CDR1 MDHEN, CDR2 SYDVKM. CDR3 nucleotide sequence: TGTGCCAGCAGTTTAGGGCGGGACGATGAGCAGTACGTC. Residues: CASSLGRDDEQYV.

About this clone: Other DNA variants within this sample encode the same CDR3. The CDR3 DNA is TGTGCCAGCAGTTACTCTGGGGGGGACACTGAAGCTTTCTTT. As protein: CASSYSGGDTEAFF. V gene TRBV6-6 combines with J gene TRBJ1-1; perhaps TRBD1 as D (5 bases). V lost 0 bases and J 3 bases, leaving 8 bases between the germline ends. CDR1 MNHNY and CDR2 SVGAGI come from the germline V gene (reference sequence). This CDR3 contains 14 residues.

The table lists this clone with a count of one. This chain connects TRBV5-4 to TRBJ2-3; 11 positions agree with TRBD1. Germline lookup yields CDR1 SGHNT and CDR2 YYREEE (reference sequence). This CDR3 has 15 amino acids. After removal of 1 base from V and 6 bases from J, the junction contained 4 bases not matched to a gene. The CDR3 sequence: CASSLPDRGQDTQYF. The CDR3 DNA is TGTGCCAGCAGCTTGCCGGACAGGGGGCAGGATACGCAGTATTTT.